This T cell receptor beta chain was captured in a study of blood T cells in healthy people across ages. This clonotype showed up just a few times. Antigen: not known. Germline values: CDR1 SQVTM, CDR2 ANQGSEA. V lost 2 bases and J 5 bases, leaving 12 bases between the germline ends. CDR3 length equals 13 residues. Notes on the study in general: Naive T cell percentage showed a strong correlation with the diversity of TCR beta. Diversity of TCR beta per million T cells declined in a roughly linear way with age.

It was with a sample-barcoded 5' primer and a J-beta primer mix that a second PCR of roughly 7 to 11 cycles was run. Each CDR3 protein is one row after TCRdb ran MiXCR on the 5' RACE reads. The sample shows approximately 760,000 distinct CDR3 sequences, 25% of them seen only once. These data were also filed under a second study, of T cells of mothers and their children. According to that study: An overlap that was slightly higher, though non-significant, was seen in related mother-child pairs versus unrelated pairs.

This chain links TRBV29-1 with TRBJ2-5, with D tentatively TRBD1 or TRBD2 (5 bases each). Input material: blood. The TCR originated in a boy younger than 18 in good health. CDR3 sequence: CSVEQGREETQYF. Here the CDR3 DNA reads TGCAGCGTTGAACAGGGAAGGGAGGAGACCCAGTACTTC.